The clone carrying this T cell receptor (beta chain) was recorded many times. Its target is unknown. TCR beta CDR3 regions were amplified from RNA. The study used the HTBI primer set for a first-round RT-PCR of the TCR CDR3. MiXCR was run by TCRdb on the multiplex PCR reads, yielding one entry per CDR3 protein. The sample yields some 800,000 distinct CDR3 sequences, around 38% seen once. This entry is derived from a study of T cells in Graves' hyperthyroidism and ophthalmopathy. Across the study: Peripheral blood draws took place at initial diagnosis, ahead of any treatment.

The CDR3 has 14 amino acids. From germline, CDR1 is SGHKS and CDR2 YYEKEE (reference sequence). After removal of 0 bases from V and 6 bases from J, the junction contained 3 bases not matched to a gene. Study-wide findings and caveats: A 13 V-J signature model discriminated ophthalmopathy versus stable hyperthyroidism.

The specimen was blood. This rearrangement joins TRBV5-5 to TRBJ1-2; 9 nucleotides agree with TRBD1. The receptor was derived from a man younger than 30 with Graves' hyperthyroidism. In DNA, the CDR3 is TGTGCCAGCAGCTTGGTCACAGGGGGCGATGGCTACACCTTC. It is translated as CASSLVTGGDGYTF.